This TCR beta chain was identified during a study of neurological immune-mediated disorders (dated by TCRdb to the late 2010s). Some background on the complete study: Among the 35 or so multiple sclerosis patients, relapsing-remitting MS was present in 31 and secondary progressive MS was present in 3. The study compared peripheral blood TCR-beta repertoires of HTLV-I-associated myelopathy (HAM/TSP) patients, multiple sclerosis patients and healthy controls using UMI-based sequencing. Alongside PBMC samples, the set of some 100 TCR-beta libraries contained longitudinal samples, technical triplicates, and paired CD4+ and CD8+ T-cell subsets that had been sorted. The cohort was made up of 65 to 75 subjects, consisting of roughly 15 HAM/TSP patients, 35 or so multiple sclerosis patients and around 20 healthy controls. Beyond this particular receptor, the publication reports: No identical CDR3 amino acid sequences were shared among expanded clones across subjects, suggesting private TCR-beta repertoires in all groups. In a phylogenetic analysis, the repertoires of 18 out of 34 MS patients fell into a single cluster of related CDR3 sequences, pointing to a possible signature at the repertoire level. The highest TCR clonal expansion was observed in HAM/TSP patients, whereas the lowest was observed in MS patients, even when compared with healthy controls. The MS cluster showed no association with clinical or MRI features, and the authors stated that larger cohorts are needed.

Via the germline V gene (reference sequence), CDR1 is MNHEY and CDR2 SMNVEV. Relative to germline, V is 5 bases shorter and J is 0 bases shorter, with 10 bases between their ends. The CDR3 measures 15 amino acids from cysteine to phenylalanine. Solely the CDR3 DNA is kept, with 45 bases framed from the first base. At least ten counts were recorded for this clonotype. Its antigen has not been determined. No much larger clone is present one base from it, and per-base qualities are unavailable. cDNA was synthesized by template-switch 5'RACE using a primer with a 10-nucleotide random unique molecular identifier that tagged each TCR transcript. Every sequencing run yielded over 190 million TCR-beta sequences covering 15-18 subjects. The RNeasy kit was used for extraction of total RNA. TCR-beta VDJ regions were amplified with primers for the TCR constant region and the 5'RACE anchor, using the KAPA Real-time Library Amplification kit. Sample indexes and Illumina adaptors were added in a first PCR, and a second PCR then increased library yield. The roughly 650 bp TCR product was size-selected on a 2% E-gel SizeSelection system after Ampure bead purification. Before pooling, libraries had their quality checked on a Bioanalyzer, their concentration measured with Qubit, and their quantity determined with the Kapa Library Quantification kit. An Illumina HiSeq 2500 was used to sequence the libraries paired-end at 2 x 150 bp. To increase sequence diversity, roughly 24-31% phiX was spiked into each library pool. In the source study's methods: The quality-filtered reads were processed with the UMI-based MiGEC pipeline, whose error correction step removed more than 80% of the raw TCR sequences. IMGT germline references were used for aligning VDJ genes, and each clonotype was defined as a unique CDR3 amino acid sequence together with its V-J genes. VDJtools evaluated clonal expansion, Shannon diversity and CDR3 relatedness (CalcPairwiseDistances, ClusterSamples); CLCbio workbench built phylogenetic trees. Using coefficient-of-variation modelling across technical triplicates, the study counted a clone as expanded if it had at least 8 unique UMIs. TCRdb cleaned the public reads at Q25 with fastp, built clones with MiXCR and kept in-frame beta chains. Rows with one shared CDR3 protein collapse into an entry with the most common genes and DNA. Here the V and J calls rest on TCRdb's processing, not on the authors' analysis. Here the sample has roughly 40,000 distinct CDR3 sequences; 2% to 2.5% occur a single time. The leading ten clones occupy approximately 2.4% of the sample.

Unsorted PBMC libraries were generated from 2 million PBMCs stored in RNAlater at -80 °C until RNA extraction. The multiple sclerosis patients were enrolled in a US clinical protocol that evaluated disease progression with magnetic resonance imaging. PBMCs were separated from peripheral blood using Ficoll-Hypaque density gradient centrifugation and then cryopreserved in liquid nitrogen. The sequencing input was PBMCs. This clonotype originated in a man in his fifties with multiple sclerosis. Here the chain combines TRBV27 and TRBJ1-4, with the D segment identity uncertain. DNA sequence: TGTGCCAGCAGTCCGAGATTTGCAACTAATGAAAAACTGTTTTTT. Translation gives CASSPRFATNEKLFF.